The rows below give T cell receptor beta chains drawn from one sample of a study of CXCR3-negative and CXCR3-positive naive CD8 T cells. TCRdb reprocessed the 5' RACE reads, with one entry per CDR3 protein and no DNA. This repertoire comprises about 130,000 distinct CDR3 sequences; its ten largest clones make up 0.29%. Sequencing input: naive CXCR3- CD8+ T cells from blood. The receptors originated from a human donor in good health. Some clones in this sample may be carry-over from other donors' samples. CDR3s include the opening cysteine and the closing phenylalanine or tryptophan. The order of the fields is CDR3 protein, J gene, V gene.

CASSQWPHPPGELFF TRBJ2-2 TRBV14
CATSDTGGTGELFF TRBJ2-2 TRBV24-1
CASSGRVARAYNEQFF TRBJ2-1 TRBV7-3
CASRFSGGRENNTDTQYF TRBJ2-3 TRBV12-2
CSVGERNIQYF TRBJ2-4 TRBV29-1
CALWHPDTEAFF TRBJ1-1 TRBV29-1
CASSLVRGGYEQFF TRBJ2-1 TRBV7-2
CASSQTVTGELFF TRBJ2-2 TRBV12-3/TRBV12-4
CASSVTGGEQFF TRBJ2-1 TRBV9
CASSPSFGSQYNEQFF TRBJ2-1 TRBV5-1